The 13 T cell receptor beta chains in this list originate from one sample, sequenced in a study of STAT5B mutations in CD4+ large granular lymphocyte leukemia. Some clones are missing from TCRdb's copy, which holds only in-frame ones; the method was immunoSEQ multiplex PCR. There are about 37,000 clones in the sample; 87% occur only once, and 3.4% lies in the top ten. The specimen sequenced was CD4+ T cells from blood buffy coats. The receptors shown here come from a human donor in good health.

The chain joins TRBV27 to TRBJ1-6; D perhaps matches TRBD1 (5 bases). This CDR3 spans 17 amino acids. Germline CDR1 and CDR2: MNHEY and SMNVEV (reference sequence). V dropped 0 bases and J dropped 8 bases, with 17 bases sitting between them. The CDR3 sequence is CASSLSNRPGPHSPLHF. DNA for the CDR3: TGTGCCAGCAGTTTATCCAATCGGCCAGGGCCGCATTCACCCCTCCACTTT.

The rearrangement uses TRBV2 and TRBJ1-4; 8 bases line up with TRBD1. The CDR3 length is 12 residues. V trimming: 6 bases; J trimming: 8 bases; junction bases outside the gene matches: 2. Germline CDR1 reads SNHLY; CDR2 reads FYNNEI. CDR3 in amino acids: CASRDRDEKLFF. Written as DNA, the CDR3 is TGTGCCAGCAGGGACAGGGACGAAAAACTGTTTTTT.

DNA for the CDR3: TGTGCCAGCAGTGGGACAGGGGGCCTCTATGGCTACACCTTC. This gives the protein CASSGTGGLYGYTF. V and J are TRBV6-5 and TRBJ1-2; 12 bases fit TRBD1. Germline CDR1 is MNHEY and CDR2 is SVGAGI. The CDR3 covers 14 residues. The trim removed 5 bases at V and 4 bases at J, leaving 2 bases unmatched.

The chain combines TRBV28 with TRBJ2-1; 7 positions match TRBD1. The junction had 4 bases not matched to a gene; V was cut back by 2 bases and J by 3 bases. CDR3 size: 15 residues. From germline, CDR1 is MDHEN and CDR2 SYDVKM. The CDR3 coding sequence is TGTGCCAGCAGTTTAAACAGGGGAATCTACAATGAGCAGTTCTTC. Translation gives CASSLNRGIYNEQFF.

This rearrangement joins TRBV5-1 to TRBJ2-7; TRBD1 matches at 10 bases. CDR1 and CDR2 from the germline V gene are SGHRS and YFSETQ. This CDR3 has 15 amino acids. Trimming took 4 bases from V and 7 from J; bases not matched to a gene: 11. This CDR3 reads CASSPTGGGMREQYF. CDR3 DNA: TGCGCCAGCAGCCCGACAGGGGGCGGAATGCGGGAGCAGTACTTC.

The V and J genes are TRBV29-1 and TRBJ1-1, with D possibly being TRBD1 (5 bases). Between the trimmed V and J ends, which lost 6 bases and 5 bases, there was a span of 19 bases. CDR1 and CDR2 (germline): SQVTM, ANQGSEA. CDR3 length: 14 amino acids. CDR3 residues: CSVGGGLLGTEAFF. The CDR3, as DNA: TGCAGCGTCGGGGGGGGACTCTTGGGTACTGAAGCTTTCTTT.

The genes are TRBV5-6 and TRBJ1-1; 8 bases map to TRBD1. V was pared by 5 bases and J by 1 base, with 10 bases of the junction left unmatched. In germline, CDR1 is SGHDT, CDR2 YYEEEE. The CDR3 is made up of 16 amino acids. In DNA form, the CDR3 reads TGTGCCAGCAGTTATGTGACCGGGACAGGGAACACTGAAGCTTTCTTT. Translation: CASSYVTGTGNTEAFF.

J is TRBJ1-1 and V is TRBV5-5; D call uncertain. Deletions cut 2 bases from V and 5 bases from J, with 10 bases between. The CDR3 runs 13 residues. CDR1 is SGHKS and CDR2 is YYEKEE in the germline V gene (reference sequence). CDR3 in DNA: TGTGCCAGCAGCTTCGCCCGAGGGACTGAAGCTTTCTTT. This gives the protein CASSFARGTEAFF.

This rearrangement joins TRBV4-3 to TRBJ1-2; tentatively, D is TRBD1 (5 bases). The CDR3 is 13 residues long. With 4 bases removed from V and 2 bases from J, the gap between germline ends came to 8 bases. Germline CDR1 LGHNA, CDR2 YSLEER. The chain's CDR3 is CASSRGTNYGYTF. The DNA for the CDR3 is TGCGCCAGCAGCCGGGGGACGAACTATGGCTACACCTTC.

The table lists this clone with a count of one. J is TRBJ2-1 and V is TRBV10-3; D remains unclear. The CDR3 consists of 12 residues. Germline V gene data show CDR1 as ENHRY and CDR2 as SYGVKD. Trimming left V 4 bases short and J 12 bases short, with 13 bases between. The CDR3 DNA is TGTGCCATCAGTGCGGCTCAAAAGTGGCAGTTCTTC. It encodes CAISAAQKWQFF.

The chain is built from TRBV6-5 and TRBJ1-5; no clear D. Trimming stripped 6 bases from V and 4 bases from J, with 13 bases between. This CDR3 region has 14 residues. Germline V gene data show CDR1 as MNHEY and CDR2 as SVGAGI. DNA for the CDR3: TGTGCCAGCAGCCCCGATTACACTAATCAGCCCCAGCATTTT. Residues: CASSPDYTNQPQHF.

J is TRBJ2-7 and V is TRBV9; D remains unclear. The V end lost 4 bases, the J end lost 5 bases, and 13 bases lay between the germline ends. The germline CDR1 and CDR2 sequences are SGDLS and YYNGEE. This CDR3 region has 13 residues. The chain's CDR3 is CASSLGAPDEQYF. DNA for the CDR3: TGTGCCAGCAGCCTAGGAGCCCCCGACGAGCAGTACTTC.

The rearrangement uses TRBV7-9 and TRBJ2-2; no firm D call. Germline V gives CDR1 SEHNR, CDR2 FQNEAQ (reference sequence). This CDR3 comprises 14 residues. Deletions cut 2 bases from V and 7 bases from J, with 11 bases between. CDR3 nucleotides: TGTGCCAGCAGCTTACAGAGGTTAGGCGGGGAGCTGTTTTTT. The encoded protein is CASSLQRLGGELFF.